This TCR beta chain was sequenced for a study of low-dose radiotherapy and immunotherapy resistance in tumors. Study-level background: Cohort 1 received 0.5 Gy per fraction every 2 weeks, totaling 6.5 Gy. Intravenous nivolumab 240 mg every two weeks plus ipilimumab 1 mg/kg every six weeks was given to patients. Daily, from cycle 1 day 1 and for four cycles, patients took oral aspirin 300 mg.

Gene-specific TRAV and TRBV primers were used for first-strand cDNA, covering alpha and beta chains. The authors amplified TCRs for 20 PCR cycles with a constant-region primer and a V-primer adapter. TCRdb analysed the reads with MiXCR anew, one entry per CDR3 protein. The table records about 14,000 distinct CDR3 sequences, roughly 52% of them present only once. V lost 4 bases and J lost 5, with 8 bases in between. The CDR3 is 12 amino acids. The V gene's germline CDR1 is SGHRS and CDR2 YFSETQ. In this sample, this clonotype turned up a few times. The chain joins TRBV5-1 to TRBJ2-3; D call uncertain. The sequence derives from a human donor with advanced metastatic prostate, ovarian, gallbladder or colorectal cancer (not recorded which). This table probably holds off-target reads from a library built for another chain. CDR3 amino acids: CASSPDEDTQYF. DNA of the CDR3: TGCGCCAGCAGCCCTGATGAAGATACGCAGTATTTT.